The rows below give T cell receptor beta chains drawn from one sample of a study of shared clonotypes between healthy human individuals. Method: immunoSEQ multiplex PCR; TCRdb's copy keeps in-frame clones and lacks some. The sample lists 490,000 or so clones, roughly four fifths occurring once. Sequencing was performed on PBMCs. The receptors shown here come from a woman in her thirties or forties in good health. Some clones in this sample may be carry-over from other donors' samples. CDR3s include the opening cysteine and the closing phenylalanine or tryptophan. D genes are given only for firm matches.

CDR3,V,D
CASSIRGAQETQYF,TRBV19,NA
CSVAGTGGGFTEAFF,TRBV29-1,TRBD1
CSVAMGQGQPQHF,TRBV29-1,TRBD1
CASSQGGGGGELFF,TRBV4-1,NA
CASSKAGDKDGYTF,TRBV6-5,NA
CASSQDRQETQYF,TRBV7-7,NA
CASNRESSYEQYF,TRBV2,NA
CASSDRVRYGNTIYF,TRBV18,TRBD1
CASSSAPSLNTEAFF,TRBV11-2,NA
CASIGQGAEQFF,TRBV2,TRBD1
CAWSLGGLLGEQYF,TRBV30,NA
CASSADRVGRSTEAFF,TRBV7-2,TRBD1
CASRSRRDTSTGELFF,TRBV2,NA
CASSSRRGELFF,TRBV11-3,NA
CASRSGQGLIEQYF,TRBV28,TRBD1
CASSIRSRGDTEAFF,TRBV19,NA
CASSGEYRATGELFF,TRBV12-1,NA
CASSFGLAGAGEQFF,TRBV5-1,TRBD2
CASLDPGDTEAFF,TRBV2,NA
CATQEGRAGYNEQFF,TRBV10-3,TRBD2
CASSPVVLRDGYTF,TRBV7-2,NA
CASRGATNEKLFF,TRBV28,NA
CASSSRAREQYF,TRBV28,NA
CASSRDGETQYF,TRBV18,NA
CACPRGRTEAFF,TRBV30,NA
CASSESSGTDTQYF,TRBV2,NA
CASSLTGAEQPQHF,TRBV27,TRBD1
CASSARDTVNTGELFF,TRBV28,NA
CATAVTYLGSYEQYF,TRBV19,NA
CASSFRSSYEQYF,TRBV7-8,NA
CASSQVGRTGFHEQFF,TRBV4-2,TRBD1
CASSPSTPGAGELFF,TRBV5-5,NA
CASSVLAGVTDTQYF,TRBV9,TRBD2
CASSVSPGGPSYEQYF,TRBV9,TRBD2
CASSAGGDNEKLFF,TRBV10-2,NA
CASSLAGQGKVNEQFF,TRBV28,TRBD1
CASSVGGSPAVQYF,TRBV9,NA
CASSQLGAGEQYF,TRBV14,NA
CASSRQGIGYTF,TRBV5-1,NA
CAWKRQGELRAFF,TRBV30,TRBD1
CASSLEIQRGNEQFF,TRBV7-2,TRBD2
CASSPGQGEGYGYTF,TRBV5-5,TRBD1
CASSFTGATGDGYTF,TRBV9,TRBD1
CASSPRDRGHEQYF,TRBV28,TRBD1
CAWSGMGGQGGSEPQHF,TRBV30,TRBD1
CSVVGGLAYNEQFF,TRBV29-1,NA